Following are 27 T cell receptor beta chains from one sample sequenced in a study of CD8 T cells in Susac syndrome (dated by TCRdb to about 2019). The method behind the library was the immunoSEQ multiplex PCR assay. RNA was extracted with the RNeasy kit and about 0.5 to 1 ug was reverse transcribed using random hexamers. The public reads were run again by TCRdb, first through fastp at Q25 and then through MiXCR, and only productive beta chains were kept. Every distinct CDR3 protein forms one entry, paired with its most common genes and DNA. This sample holds roughly 200,000 distinct CDR3 sequences; more than 85% were observed only once. Of the sample, 0.082% is held by the ten largest clones. The sample was CD4+ T cells from PBMCs. Every receptor here comes from a human donor with multiple sclerosis.

The chain combines TRBV5-4 with TRBJ2-7; tentatively, D is TRBD1 (5 bases). Trimming removed 6 bases at V and 0 bases at J, with 16 bases between. CDR1 is SGHNT and CDR2 is YYREEE in the germline V gene (reference sequence). The CDR3 has 15 residues. The DNA of the CDR3 is TGTGCCAGCACCCTTAACCCGACAGACTCCTACGAGCAGTACTTC. As protein: CASTLNPTDSYEQYF.

The chain combines TRBV3-1 with TRBJ1-6; a weak D match, TRBD1 (6 bases). The V end lost 2 bases, the J end lost 8 bases, and 10 bases lay between the germline ends. Per the germline V gene, CDR1 is LGHDT and CDR2 is YNNKEL (reference sequence). This CDR3 spans 14 amino acids. DNA of the CDR3: TGTGCCAGCAGCCAACCAGGGGACCATTCACCCCTCCACTTT. Translating gives CASSQPGDHSPLHF.

This rearrangement joins TRBV20-1 to TRBJ2-5; 12 positions match TRBD2. Trimming at V came to 3 bases and at J to 0 bases, leaving 11 bases not matched to a gene. The CDR3 sequence is 18 residues long. Germline V gene lookup returns CDR1 DFQATT and CDR2 SNEGSKA (reference sequence). In nucleotides, the CDR3 is TGCAGTGCTAGCTGGACTAGCGGGGACCTACTATACCAAGAGACCCAGTACTTC. This translates into CSASWTSGDLLYQETQYF.

This chain uses TRBV14 with TRBJ1-4, with D unclear. Germline V gene sequence: CDR1 SGHDN, CDR2 FVKESK. The V end was cut by 2 bases, the J end by 3 bases, with 13 bases between. CDR3 size: 16 residues. The CDR3: CASSQRRGISNEKLFF. CDR3 nucleotides: TGTGCCAGCAGCCAACGCAGAGGGATATCTAATGAAAAACTGTTTTTT.

The chain combines TRBV27 with TRBJ1-6, with D perhaps matching TRBD1 (5 bases). CDR1 and CDR2 (germline): MNHEY, SMNVEV (reference sequence). Trimming took 0 bases from V and 8 from J, leaving 14 bases between them. The CDR3 runs 16 residues. In nucleotides, the CDR3 is TGTGCCAGCAGTTTATCCAGGACCCGGGGGGATTCACCCCTCCACTTT. This gives the protein CASSLSRTRGDSPLHF.

This clonotype came up once. The genes are TRBV9 and TRBJ1-6; no definite D call. Trimming stripped 1 base from V and 5 bases from J, with 7 bases between. Germline V gives CDR1 SGDLS, CDR2 YYNGEE. This CDR3 region has 14 residues. In nucleotides, the CDR3 is TGTGCCAGCAGCGTACTAGACAATAATTCACCCCTCCACTTT. The encoded protein is CASSVLDNNSPLHF.

This clonotype was seen just once. The chain carries TRBV29-1 and TRBJ2-1, with 7 bases aligning to TRBD1. The CDR3 has 14 residues. Germline lookup yields CDR1 SQVTM and CDR2 ANQGSEA. The V and J ends lost 3 bases and 6 bases, in that order; junction bases with no gene match: 8. CDR3 coding DNA: TGCAGCGTTGATCGGCAGGGGGAGATCAATGAGCAGTTCTTC. It yields the protein CSVDRQGEINEQFF.

The J gene is TRBJ2-3, the V gene TRBV7-8; TRBD2 might be the D (7 bases). CDR1 is SGHVS, CDR2 FQNEAQ, per germline. V lost 5 bases and J lost 2, with 14 bases in between. The CDR3 is 15 residues long. The CDR3 sequence is CASSNPRGATDTQYF. The CDR3 DNA reads as TGTGCCAGCAGCAACCCCCGGGGGGCCACAGATACGCAGTATTTT.

The CDR3, as DNA: TGCGCCAGCAGCTTAGACCTGGCGTCGAACACTGAAGCTTTCTTT. It translates to CASSLDLASNTEAFF. The chain links TRBV5-1 to TRBJ1-1; no clear D gene. The CDR3 contains 15 residues. The ends were cut back, 2 bases at V and 1 base at J, with 12 bases in the middle. Per the germline V gene, CDR1 is SGHRS and CDR2 is YFSETQ.

The chain joins TRBV11-2 to TRBJ2-1; D not certain. The V and J ends lost 1 base and 7 bases respectively, with 8 bases between them. Germline CDR1 SGHAT, CDR2 FQNNGV. This CDR3 region has 13 residues. DNA of the CDR3: TGTGCCAGCAGCTTAGGCCCAGGTAATGAGCAGTTCTTC. It encodes CASSLGPGNEQFF. Using reference TRBV11-2 and TRBJ2-1 for the parts outside the CDR3, the full variable domain is EAGVAQSPRYKIIEKRQSVAFWCNPISGHATLYWYQQILGQGPKLLIQFQNNGVVDDSQLPKDRFSAERLKGVDSTLKIQPAKLEDSAVYLCASSLGPGNEQFFGPGTRLTVL.

This clonotype was picked up one time. The chain links TRBV4-2 to TRBJ1-4, with unresolved D. The V end lost 4 bases, the J end lost 0 bases, and 9 bases lay between the germline ends. CDR3 size: 15 residues. Germline V lookup: CDR1 LGHNA, CDR2 YNFKEQ. CDR3 sequence (DNA): TGTGCCAGCAGCCTCGGGCGGGCAACTAATGAAAAACTGTTTTTT. Protein product: CASSLGRATNEKLFF.

This rearrangement joins TRBV30 to TRBJ1-2; D is undetermined. Germline-derived CDR1 and CDR2 are GTSNPN and SVGIG (reference sequence). The CDR3 consists of 14 residues. V was cut by 8 bases and J by 1 base, with 17 bases left in between. The CDR3 bases are TGTGCCGGCCAAGGGCAGGCTTATAACTATGGCTACACCTTC. Translating gives CAGQGQAYNYGYTF.

The chain carries TRBV12-3 or TRBV12-4 and TRBJ2-3; maybe TRBD2 (5 bases). The CDR3 sequence is 15 residues long. Between the trimmed V and J ends, which lost 5 bases and 7 bases, there was a span of 19 bases. DNA for the CDR3: TGTGCCAGCAGTAGCGACTGGCCGAGGGCGAATACGCAGTATTTT. Amino acids: CASSSDWPRANTQYF.

CDR3 bases: TGTGCCAGCAGCCTAAGCCACAGCCCCCGAGGGACAGATACGCAGTATTTT. This encodes CASSLSHSPRGTDTQYF. The genes are TRBV4-2 and TRBJ2-3; D is possibly TRBD2 (5 bases). CDR3 size: 17 residues. Germline-derived CDR1 and CDR2 are LGHNA and YNFKEQ. Trimming took off 4 bases at V and 3 bases at J, with 20 bases between the two ends.

V usage is TRBV29-1 and J usage is TRBJ1-3; no firm D call. The V and J ends lost 7 bases and 0 bases respectively, with 7 bases between them. Germline CDR1 is SQVTM and CDR2 is ANQGSEA. The CDR3 is 12 residues long. CDR3 DNA: TGCAGCGCATCGAGCTCTGGAAACACCATATATTTT. Encoded protein: CSASSSGNTIYF.

With regard to this clonotype: One end of the junction is discordant with germline, which a read error may explain. The CDR3 DNA sequence: TGCAGTGCTCGAGAGAGGCCGGGGGAAGATACGCAGTATTTT. It encodes CSARERPGEDTQYF. This chain connects TRBV20-1 to TRBJ2-3, with a possible D match to TRBD2 (6 bases). Germline V gene sequence: CDR1 DFQATT, CDR2 SNEGSKA (reference sequence). The CDR3 has 14 residues.

This sequence joins TRBV29-1 and TRBJ1-1, with no clear D. Between the trimmed V and J ends, which lost 4 bases and 5 bases, there was a span of 11 bases. The V gene's germline CDR1 is SQVTM and CDR2 ANQGSEA. The CDR3 loop spans 12 amino acids. This CDR3 is CSVAWWGTEAFF. For the CDR3, the DNA is TGCAGCGTTGCGTGGTGGGGAACTGAAGCTTTCTTT.

The J gene is TRBJ1-2, the V gene TRBV14; D not resolved. CDR3 length: 13 residues. Germline assignment: CDR1 SGHDN and CDR2 FVKESK. V lost 4 bases and J 2 bases, leaving 8 bases between the germline ends. The CDR3 bases are TGTGCCAGCAGCCGAGAAATGAACTATGGCTACACCTTC. Translation gives CASSREMNYGYTF.

V and J are TRBV7-3 and TRBJ2-5, with TRBD2 identical over 10 bases. This CDR3 is built from 16 residues. Germline CDR1 SGHTA, CDR2 FQGTGA. The junction had 9 bases not matched to a gene; V was cut back by 5 bases and J by 3 bases. The CDR3 DNA reads as TGTGCCAGCAGCCGATGGCCTACTAGCGGGAAAGAGACCCAGTACTTC. Its protein product is CASSRWPTSGKETQYF.

The chain carries TRBV12-5 and TRBJ2-5; D is perhaps TRBD2 (6 bases). Germline lookup yields CDR1 LGHNT and CDR2 FRNRAP. This CDR3 comprises 12 residues. V was clipped by 10 bases and J by 5 bases, with 14 bases between them. The CDR3 sequence: CATEGSSETQYF. CDR3 nucleotides: TGTGCTACGGAGGGATCGTCGGAGACCCAGTACTTC.

The rearrangement uses TRBV6-6 and TRBJ2-1; unclear D gene. The CDR3 has 12 amino acids. The germline gives CDR1 MNHNY, CDR2 SVGAGI (reference sequence). With 0 bases removed from V and 6 bases from J, the gap between germline ends came to 3 bases. Here the CDR3 DNA reads TGTGCCAGCAGTTACTCCCTCAATGAGCAGTTCTTC. Translated: CASSYSLNEQFF.

This rearrangement joins TRBV6-5 to TRBJ2-5, with a weak D call TRBD2 (7 bases). This CDR3 spans 15 amino acids. From germline, CDR1 is MNHEY and CDR2 SVGAGI. Trimming pared 7 bases from V and 5 bases from J, leaving 20 bases between. The chain's CDR3 is CASTATGGAWETQYF. The CDR3 DNA is TGTGCCAGCACCGCGACGGGGGGCGCATGGGAGACCCAGTACTTC.

The V call is TRBV20-1, the J call TRBJ2-3; TRBD2 matches 9 bases. Germline lookup yields CDR1 DFQATT and CDR2 SNEGSKA (reference sequence). This CDR3 has 13 residues. The junction had 6 bases not matched to a gene; V was cut back by 8 bases and J by 3 bases. CDR3: CSIRSGGTDTQYF. The DNA of the CDR3 is TGCAGTATTCGTAGCGGGGGAACAGATACGCAGTATTTT.

The rearrangement uses TRBV20-1 and TRBJ1-2, with D unclear. The germline V and J ends were trimmed by 3 bases and 0 bases, with 11 bases remaining between them. CDR1 is DFQATT, CDR2 SNEGSKA, per germline (reference sequence). The CDR3 length is 14 residues. Written as DNA, the CDR3 is TGCAGTGCTAGCAGCGGTCCTTCTAACTATGGCTACACCTTC. Protein: CSASSGPSNYGYTF.

The V call is TRBV29-1, the J call TRBJ2-3; no definite D call. The V gene's germline CDR1 is SQVTM and CDR2 ANQGSEA. The length of the CDR3 is 12 residues. V lost 4 bases and J lost 2, with 7 bases in between. CDR3 in DNA: TGCAGCGTTGTGATCCTCACAGATACGCAGTATTTT. Encoded protein: CSVVILTDTQYF.

CDR3 nucleotide sequence: TGTGCCAGTACCGGGCACAGGGATATTAGTGGCTACACCTTC. This sequence encodes CASTGHRDISGYTF. The genes are TRBV19 and TRBJ1-2; a weak D match, TRBD1 (6 bases). Trimming took off 7 bases at V and 7 bases at J, with 19 bases between the two ends. The CDR3 loop spans 14 amino acids. CDR1 is LNHDA and CDR2 is SQIVND in the germline V gene (reference sequence).

J is TRBJ2-2 and V is TRBV7-3; 11 nucleotides line up with TRBD1. Trimming removed 4 bases from V and 7 bases from J; junction bases left unmatched: 5. Germline CDR1 SGHTA, CDR2 FQGTGA. The CDR3 covers 15 residues. The CDR3 here is CASSWTGGAGGELFF. The CDR3 nucleotides read TGTGCCAGCAGCTGGACAGGGGGCGCAGGCGGGGAGCTGTTTTTT.